This T cell receptor (beta chain) was captured in a study of metastatic and nonmetastatic thyroid tumors (dated by TCRdb to 2019 to 2021). Regarding the research as a whole: Repertoires were compared across peripheral blood and tumor or nodule tissue samples from malignant and benign thyroid patients.

Broad study findings and their caveats: TCR beta diversity was reported as significantly higher in malignant tumors than in benign nodules, in both blood and tumor samples.

Before undergoing thyroid surgery, none of the patients had been given any kind of treatment. Patient clinical samples collected from the early 2010s to the late 2010s were retrospectively analysed using T-cell receptor beta sequencing. V is shortened by 4 bases, J by 8 bases, and the region joining them spans 23 bases. The CDR3 numbers 16 residues from cysteine through phenylalanine. Solely the CDR3 DNA is kept, with 48 bases framed from the first base. This clone appeared a few times. Its antigen target is currently unknown. No base quality information exists; no much larger clone differs at one position. Library prep was done by PCR. Data came from an Illumina HiSeq 4000. High-throughput sequencing was used to profile the TCR beta-chain CDR3 region of each patient. Processing in the source paper ran as follows. CDR3 differences across clinicopathological groups were used to build a classifier for discriminating distant-metastatic papillary thyroid cancer patients. The Shannon index was used to measure repertoire diversity, and the Morisita-Horn index was used to measure how similar tumor and blood repertoires were. The public sequencing data were trimmed at Q25 with fastp and processed into clonotypes with MiXCR by TCRdb, which kept only in-frame beta chains. Here the V and J calls rest on TCRdb's processing, not on the authors' analysis. In this sample the table shows about 14,000 clones, more than 20% of which occur a single time. Clones ranked in the top ten supply under 9.5% of the sample.

Material for sequencing was blood. The chain uses TRBV12-3 or TRBV12-4 and TRBJ1-2; the D gene identity is not certain. The receptor was derived from a female donor with papillary thyroid cancer or a benign thyroid nodule (not recorded which). Some clones in this sample may be carry-over from other donors' samples. The CDR3 is CASSYTLNSRSYGYTF. The DNA reads TGTGCCAGCAGTTACACCTTGAACAGCCGTTCATACGGCTACACCTTC.